This T cell receptor beta chain was sequenced during a study of cytomegalovirus exposure and HLA in healthy donors. At the level of the study: Falling in the Caucasian-associated ancestry cluster were approximately 84% of approximately 410 genotyped donors.

In this sample, this clone turned up a few times. Its antigen is still unknown. The donors (healthy individuals) were bone marrow donors. Study-level findings and limits: Under 20,000 TCR beta sequences were associated with HLA alleles at 0.05 false discovery rate in a later analysis. Solely CMV serostatus was available to characterize immune exposure.

Amplification used 60 Vbeta primers and 13 Jbeta primers. Clones were read by immunoSEQ multiplex PCR, and TCRdb kept only the in-frame ones, dropping some. The table has approximately 110,000 clones, 70% to 80% seen once; the top ten hold 3% to 4%. CDR1 is ENHRY and CDR2 is SYGVKD in the germline V gene. The V and J ends lost 10 bases and 0 bases, in that order; junction bases with no gene match: 11. The CDR3 is 15 amino acids. The receptor comes from a woman in her 40s in good health and CMV-seronegative. The rearrangement links TRBV10-3 to TRBJ2-5; TRBD1 matches 7 bases. What was sequenced was PBMCs. This chain's CDR3 is CATHQDRPYQETQYF. CDR3 bases: TGTGCCACCCACCAGGACAGGCCGTACCAAGAGACCCAGTACTTC.